A single sample is the source of the 6 T cell receptor beta chains below, sequenced in a study of T cell repertoires in cytomegalovirus infection. TCRdb used MiXCR to reprocess the reads, holding one entry per CDR3 protein. The profile shows hundreds of thousands of distinct CDR3 sequences, under 40% of them singletons. Material for sequencing was PBMCs. The source of these receptors is a human donor in good health (CMV status not recorded). Some clones in this sample may be carry-over from other donors' samples.

The rearrangement joins TRBV20-1 to TRBJ2-7; 11 bases line up with TRBD1. There are 15 residues in the CDR3. The ends lost 3 bases at V and 3 bases at J; junction bases unmatched: 7. From germline, CDR1 is DFQATT and CDR2 SNEGSKA (reference sequence). Here the CDR3 reads CSARGTGGGSYEQYF. DNA for the CDR3: TGCAGTGCTAGGGGGACAGGGGGTGGTAGCTACGAGCAGTACTTC.

The chain recombines TRBV4-1 with TRBJ2-5; D possibly corresponds to TRBD1 (6 bases). Germline CDR1 MGHRA, CDR2 YSYEKL. Trimming cost V 3 bases and J 3 bases, with 14 bases left between them. The CDR3 spans 15 residues. In DNA form, the CDR3 reads TGCGCCAGCAGCCAGCCCCTTTCAGGGGAAGAGACCCAGTACTTC. It specifies CASSQPLSGEETQYF.

This clonotype was counted a few times. CDR3 nucleotides: TGTGCCAGCACCCCGGGACTAGCGGGGATACGACCCTACAATGAGCAGTTCTTC. Translating gives CASTPGLAGIRPYNEQFF. This rearrangement joins TRBV12-3 or TRBV12-4 to TRBJ2-1; 13 bases are a match to TRBD2. This CDR3 has 18 residues. Trimming took 7 bases from V and 2 from J; bases not matched to a gene: 11.

Concerning this clonotype itself: This clone may be a read error of a much larger clone one base away. The chain couples TRBV7-3 to TRBJ2-3; 13 bases line up with TRBD2. The germline V gene has CDR1 SGHTA and CDR2 FQGTGA. The V segment lost 3 bases and the J segment 2 bases; nucleotides outside the gene matches: 2. This CDR3 spans 16 amino acids. The CDR3 coding sequence is TGTGCCAGCAGCTTCGGGACTAGCGGGGTCACAGATACGCAGTATTTT. This sequence encodes CASSFGTSGVTDTQYF. The complete variable domain, with remaining parts taken from reference TRBV7-3 and TRBJ2-3, reads GAGVSQTPSNKVTEKGKYVELRCDPISGHTALYWYRQSLGQGPEFLIYFQGTGAADDSGLPNDRFFAVRPEGSVSTLKIQRTERGDSAVYLCASSFGTSGVTDTQYFGPGTRLTVL.

This clonotype was seen only a few times. A much larger clone differs by one base, so this may be a read error. The CDR3 does not end in the conserved phenylalanine or tryptophan, so this is likely a read error. The chain is built from TRBV7-2 and TRBJ2-7; TRBD1 matches at 8 bases. The CDR3 is 15 residues long. Germline trimming cut 3 bases from V and 3 bases from J; bases unmatched to any gene: 7. Looked up from germline, CDR1 is SGHTA and CDR2 is FQGNSA. Here the CDR3 DNA reads TGTGCCAGCAGCTTCTGGACAGGGCAAGACTACGAGCAGTACTTA. It translates to CASSFWTGQDYEQYL.

This clonotype was counted many times. This chain uses TRBV7-2 with TRBJ2-3, with D perhaps TRBD2 (6 bases). The CDR3 has 14 residues. Germline lookup yields CDR1 SGHTA and CDR2 FQGNSA. The V gene lost 2 bases and the J gene lost 10 bases, with 16 bases spanning the gap. The CDR3 DNA reads as TGTGCCAGCAGCTTAATTGGGGGGATATTTCCGCAGTATTTT. Translated, it gives CASSLIGGIFPQYF.